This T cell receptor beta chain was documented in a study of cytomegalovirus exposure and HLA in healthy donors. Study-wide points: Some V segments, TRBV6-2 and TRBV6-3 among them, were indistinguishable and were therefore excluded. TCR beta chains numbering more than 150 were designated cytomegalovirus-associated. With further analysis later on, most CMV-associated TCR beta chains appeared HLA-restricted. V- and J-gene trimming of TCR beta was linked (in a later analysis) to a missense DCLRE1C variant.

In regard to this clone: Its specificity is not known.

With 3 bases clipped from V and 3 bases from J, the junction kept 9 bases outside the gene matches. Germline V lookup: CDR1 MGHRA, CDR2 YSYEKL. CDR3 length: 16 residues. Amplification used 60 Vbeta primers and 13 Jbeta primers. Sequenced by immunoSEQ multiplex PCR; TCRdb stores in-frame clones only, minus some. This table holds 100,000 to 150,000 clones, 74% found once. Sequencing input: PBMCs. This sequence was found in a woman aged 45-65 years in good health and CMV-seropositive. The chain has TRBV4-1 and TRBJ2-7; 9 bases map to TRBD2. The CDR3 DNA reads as TGCGCCAGCAGCCAGCTTAGCGGGGGCCTAAACTACGAGCAGTACTTC. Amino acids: CASSQLSGGLNYEQYF.